The clone carrying this TCR beta chain was picked up one time. This sample is drawn from a study of T cell responses to AZD1222 COVID-19 vaccine. Only in-frame clones appear in the TCRdb table, and some are missing; sequencing was by immunoSEQ multiplex PCR. This table has approximately 100,000 clones, roughly nine tenths appearing once. This sequence was found in an adult in good health. The sample consisted of peripheral blood, taken on day 0 of AZD1222 vaccination.

The CDR3 here is CASSYPGSRSFEKLFF. The DNA of the CDR3 is TGTGCCAGCAGTTACCCGGGGAGTCGGAGTTTCGAAAAACTGTTTTTT. The chain uses TRBV28 and TRBJ1-4, with D unclear. CDR3 length: 16 amino acids. The V end was cut by 4 bases, the J end by 8 bases, with 20 bases between. Germline V gene sequence: CDR1 MDHEN, CDR2 SYDVKM.